One and the same sample provided the 24 T cell receptor beta chains below, sequenced in a study of PD-1 blockade in classical Hodgkin lymphoma. Sequencing used immunoSEQ multiplex PCR; TCRdb keeps in-frame clones, though not all of them. The profile shows 100,000 or so clones, around 89% of them singletons. All the patients suffered relapse after autologous stem cell transplantation, and brentuximab vedotin exposure differed. Sequences were derived from peripheral blood mononuclear cells (PBMCs), sampled before the second cycle of nivolumab. These receptors were taken from a human donor with classical Hodgkin lymphoma.

A single count supports this clone. The chain employs TRBV7-6 and TRBJ1-1; 7 bases fit TRBD1. This CDR3 has 17 residues. Germline CDR1 is SGHVS and CDR2 is FNYEAQ. V shed 5 bases and J 3 bases; nucleotides not matched to a gene: 15. This chain's CDR3 is CASSNDKVQGRYTEAFF. As DNA, the CDR3 is TGTGCCAGCAGCAATGATAAGGTACAGGGGCGCTACACTGAAGCTTTCTTT.

V usage is TRBV11-2 and J usage is TRBJ1-2; 7 positions match TRBD1. The ends lost 5 bases at V and 4 bases at J; junction bases unmatched: 16. The V gene's germline CDR1 is SGHAT and CDR2 FQNNGV. This CDR3 contains 17 residues. The CDR3: CASSILGTAGLIYGYTF. CDR3 DNA sequence: TGTGCCAGCAGCATTCTAGGGACAGCCGGCCTCATCTATGGCTACACCTTC.

The V call is TRBV15, the J call TRBJ1-3; no clear D gene. V lost 3 bases, J lost 4 bases, and 4 bases lay in between. Germline assignment: CDR1 LNHNV and CDR2 YYDKDF (reference sequence). CDR3 length equals 12 residues. CDR3 nucleotide sequence: TGTGCCACCAGCAGGGGAGGAAACACCATATATTTT. Its translation: CATSRGGNTIYF.

The chain uses TRBV9 and TRBJ1-1; D possibly corresponds to TRBD1 (6 bases). The CDR3 sequence is 13 residues long. The ends were cut back, 0 bases at V and 7 bases at J, with 10 bases in the middle. Germline CDR1 reads SGDLS; CDR2 reads YYNGEE. CDR3 nucleotides: TGTGCCAGCAGCGTAGATGGACAGCATGAAGCTTTCTTT. Translation gives CASSVDGQHEAFF. Full variable domain (missing parts from reference TRBV9 and TRBJ1-1): DSGVTQTPKHLITATGQRVTLRCSPRSGDLSVYWYQQSLDQGLQFLIQYYNGEERAKGNILERFSAQQFPDLHSELNLSSLELGDSALYFCASSVDGQHEAFFGQGTRLTVV.

The CDR3 DNA follows: TGTGCCAGCAGCTTATTTTTTGGGGGGGAAGTGGAGACCCAGTACTTC. As protein: CASSLFFGGEVETQYF. V gene TRBV7-8 combines with J gene TRBJ2-5, with TRBD2 matching 7 bases. V lost 2 bases, J lost 5 bases, and 11 bases stayed unmatched. Germline values: CDR1 SGHVS, CDR2 FQNEAQ. The CDR3 loop spans 16 amino acids.

The chain employs TRBV30 and TRBJ2-3, with TRBD2 matching 9 bases. Germline trimming cut 6 bases from V and 6 bases from J; bases unmatched to any gene: 7. The CDR3 totals 13 residues. CDR1 is GTSNPN and CDR2 is SVGIG in the germline V gene (reference sequence). The CDR3 DNA reads TGTGCCTGTATAGCGGGGGTCTGGGATACGCAGTATTTT. It specifies CACIAGVWDTQYF.

The chain is built from TRBV9 and TRBJ2-7; 7 bases fit TRBD1. V lost 0 bases, J lost 4 bases, and 7 bases stayed unmatched. CDR1 is SGDLS, CDR2 YYNGEE, per germline. CDR3 length equals 15 residues. The CDR3 DNA is TGTGCCAGCAGCGTAGGAGGTAGGGGGCCTTACGAGCAGTACTTC. Its protein is CASSVGGRGPYEQYF.

The chain employs TRBV6-4 and TRBJ1-1; D is undetermined. V lost 8 bases and J 0 bases, leaving 10 bases between the germline ends. The germline V gene encodes CDR1 MRHNA and CDR2 SNTAGT. The CDR3 is made up of 13 amino acids. CDR3 in amino acids: CASGREMNTEAFF. The CDR3, as DNA: TGTGCCAGCGGCCGAGAGATGAACACTGAAGCTTTCTTT.

The chain's CDR3 is CASSEAEGGSYEQYF. The CDR3 DNA reads TGTGCCAGCAGTGAAGCCGAGGGGGGGTCCTACGAGCAGTACTTC. This rearrangement joins TRBV6-1 to TRBJ2-7; possibly TRBD2 for D (7 bases). The CDR3 spans 15 residues. From germline, CDR1 is MNHNS and CDR2 SASEGT. Trimming stripped 0 bases from V and 1 base from J, with 10 bases between.

J is TRBJ1-3 and V is TRBV28; D not resolved. Germline V gene sequence: CDR1 MDHEN, CDR2 SYDVKM. The V and J ends lost 8 bases and 0 bases respectively, with 8 bases between them. The CDR3 extends over 13 amino acids. CDR3 DNA: TGTGCCAGCTCGAAAGACTCTGGAAACACCATATATTTT. Protein: CASSKDSGNTIYF.

The chain recombines TRBV19 with TRBJ2-7, with D tentatively TRBD2 (5 bases). Germline V gene data show CDR1 as LNHDA and CDR2 as SQIVND (reference sequence). Trimming took off 9 bases at V and 7 bases at J, with 16 bases between the two ends. The CDR3 has 12 amino acids. In DNA, the CDR3 is TGTGCCAGCTCGACGGGCGGGTGGGAGCAGTACTTC. It yields the protein CASSTGGWEQYF.

This clone has only one observation. The rearrangement links TRBV14 to TRBJ2-3; 7 bases line up with TRBD1. Germline V gene sequence: CDR1 SGHDN, CDR2 FVKESK. V shed 6 bases and J 8 bases; nucleotides not matched to a gene: 14. CDR3 length equals 15 residues. The CDR3 nucleotides are TGTGCCAGCAGTCTCCTCCGGGACAGCAGAGTTACGCAGTATTTT. It codes for CASSLLRDSRVTQYF.

J is TRBJ1-6 and V is TRBV27; weak D call: TRBD1 (5 bases). This CDR3 is built from 14 residues. V lost 3 bases, J lost 11 bases, and 14 bases lay in between. Per the germline V gene, CDR1 is MNHEY and CDR2 is SMNVEV (reference sequence). CDR3 protein: CASSFRDGGTPLHF. CDR3 nucleotide sequence: TGTGCCAGCAGTTTCCGGGACGGAGGAACACCCCTCCACTTT.

The chain is built from TRBV7-9 and TRBJ2-7; D is tentatively TRBD1 or TRBD2 (5 bases each). CDR1 and CDR2 (germline): SEHNR, FQNEAQ (reference sequence). The CDR3 sequence is 13 residues long. V dropped 6 bases and J dropped 0 bases, with 9 bases sitting between them. CDR3 in DNA: TGTGCCAGCAGGCCCGGGACCTCCTACGAGCAGTACTTC. It codes for CASRPGTSYEQYF.

J is TRBJ2-7 and V is TRBV9; TRBD2 is a possible D gene (5 bases). The CDR3 runs to 16 residues. V shed 2 bases and J shed 2 bases, with 17 bases lying between them. CDR1 is SGDLS, CDR2 YYNGEE, per germline. The CDR3 loop reads CASSVEEGGAPYEQYF. CDR3 coding DNA: TGTGCCAGCAGCGTCGAAGAGGGCGGAGCGCCCTACGAGCAGTACTTC.

The chain has TRBV7-2 and TRBJ1-1; D may be TRBD1 (6 bases). The CDR3 spans 14 residues. Germline CDR1 and CDR2: SGHTA and FQGNSA. V was shortened by 5 bases and J by 0 bases, with 10 bases between the two germline ends. CDR3 DNA: TGTGCCAGCAGCAAGGACAGAATGAACACTGAAGCTTTCTTT. This sequence encodes CASSKDRMNTEAFF.

The chain joins TRBV7-3 to TRBJ2-7; TRBD1 matches at 8 bases. With V trimmed by 2 bases and J by 2 bases, 8 bases remained unmatched. The CDR3 has 16 residues. Per the germline V gene, CDR1 is SGHTA and CDR2 is FQGTGA. The CDR3 loop is CASSLDFGTGAYEQYF. The CDR3 DNA reads as TGTGCCAGCAGCTTAGATTTCGGGACAGGAGCCTACGAGCAGTACTTC.

The chain combines TRBV30 with TRBJ1-1; D is undetermined. The CDR3 runs 11 residues. V was clipped by 6 bases and J by 1 base, with 6 bases between them. Per the germline V gene, CDR1 is GTSNPN and CDR2 is SVGIG (reference sequence). CDR3: CACERNTEAFF. DNA for the CDR3: TGTGCCTGTGAACGGAACACTGAAGCTTTCTTT.

The V and J genes are TRBV19 and TRBJ2-3; D call uncertain. Germline CDR1 LNHDA, CDR2 SQIVND (reference sequence). The V end was cut by 4 bases, the J end by 2 bases, with 4 bases between. This CDR3 contains 12 residues. The CDR3 is CASSRDTDTQYF. CDR3 nucleotide sequence: TGTGCCAGTAGTAGAGACACAGATACGCAGTATTTT.

The V and J genes are TRBV4-3 and TRBJ2-2, with 8 bases fitting TRBD2. CDR1 and CDR2 from the germline V gene are LGHNA and YSLEER. The CDR3 is 16 residues long. Losses at the gene ends were 4 bases for V and 4 bases for J; bases not matched to a gene: 8. The CDR3 DNA sequence: TGCGCCAGCAGCCCCCTCGCGGGGGGACTCACCGGGGAGCTGTTTTTT. Translating it yields CASSPLAGGLTGELFF.

The chain links TRBV29-1 to TRBJ2-7; D is possibly TRBD1 (5 bases). CDR1 and CDR2 from the germline V gene are SQVTM and ANQGSEA. The ends were cut back, 5 bases at V and 2 bases at J, with 13 bases in the middle. This CDR3 contains 13 residues. CDR3 in DNA: TGCAGCGTTCCCCCAGGGAAGACCTACGAGCAGTACTTC. Translation gives CSVPPGKTYEQYF.

The CDR3 nucleotides are TGTGCCAGCAGTTTAACCGCCCAGGGATACGAGCAGTACTTC. Amino acids: CASSLTAQGYEQYF. J is TRBJ2-7 and V is TRBV28; TRBD1 is a possible D gene (5 bases). CDR1 is MDHEN, CDR2 SYDVKM, per germline. V lost 2 bases and J lost 4, with 12 bases in between. The CDR3 contains 14 residues.

Here the CDR3 DNA reads TGTGCCAGCAAGTTTGAGGACAGGGTTGGGGAGACCCAGTACTTC. Translation gives CASKFEDRVGETQYF. The J gene is TRBJ2-5, the V gene TRBV28; 8 bases fit TRBD1. The CDR3 sequence is 15 residues long. Per germline, CDR1 MDHEN and CDR2 SYDVKM. Trimming cost V 7 bases and J 5 bases; bases outside gene matches: 12. Complete variable domain (other parts from reference TRBV28 and TRBJ2-5): DVKVTQSSRYLVKRTGEKVFLECVQDMDHENMFWYRQDPGLGLRLIYFSYDVKMKEKGDIPEGYSVSREKKERFSLILESASTNQTSMYLCASKFEDRVGETQYFGPGTRLLVL.

The rearrangement joins TRBV30 to TRBJ2-5; D not certain. The germline CDR1 and CDR2 sequences are GTSNPN and SVGIG (reference sequence). This CDR3 region has 11 residues. The V end was cut by 5 bases, the J end by 4 bases, with 8 bases between. Here the CDR3 DNA reads TGTGCCTGGTCCTCAGCAGAGACCCAGTACTTC. This codes for CAWSSAETQYF.